These 19 T cell receptor beta chains were all obtained from the same sample, sequenced in a study of T cell clonality in common variable immunodeficiency. The study's findings and limits: Common variable immunodeficiency TCR beta sequences reportedly had fewer deletions and N-nucleotide insertions.

Some clones are missing from TCRdb's copy, which holds only in-frame ones; the method was immunoSEQ multiplex PCR. Recorded here are more than 13,000 clones, none singletons. These receptors' antigens are unknown. The specimen was peripheral blood mononuclear cells. Source of these receptors: a human donor with common variable immunodeficiency.

This clone was found a few times. The observed sequence ends 3 residues before the CDR3 terminus, with the missing tail filled in from the germline J gene. V and J are TRBV7-9 and TRBJ1-1, with D unclear. With 3 bases removed from V and 0 bases from J, the gap between germline ends came to 11 bases. Germline-derived CDR1 and CDR2 are SEHNR and FQNEAQ (reference sequence). This CDR3 has 15 residues. The part of the CDR3 DNA that was read is TGTGCCAGCAGCTTGGGCAACCGCATGAACACTGAA. It is translated as CASSLGNRMNTE. The full CDR3 reads CASSLGNRMNTEAFF.

In the case of this clone: The CDR3 end lies 3 residues beyond the end of the read and is filled in from the germline J gene. J is TRBJ2-5 and V is TRBV7-2; perhaps TRBD2 as D (7 bases). The CDR3 covers 15 residues. Trimming took off 1 base at V and 5 bases at J, with 14 bases between the two ends. Germline lookup yields CDR1 SGHTA and CDR2 FQGNSA. The sequenced part of the CDR3 DNA is TGTGCCAGCAGCTTAGGGGGGGGGCTGGGTGAGACC. Translating it yields CASSLGGGLGET. The whole CDR3 reads CASSLGGGLGETQYF.

In regard to this clone: The read finishes 3 residues shy of the CDR3 end, and the germline J gene is used to complete it. J is TRBJ1-2 and V is TRBV20-1; D is ambiguous. Trimming stripped 2 bases from V and 4 bases from J, with 17 bases between. The germline CDR1 and CDR2 sequences are DFQATT and SNEGSKA (reference sequence). This CDR3 comprises 15 residues. CDR3 DNA, as far as it was read: TGCAGTGCTAGAAAAAACAGTGCGGGTGGCTATGGC. It codes for CSARKNSAGGYG. The full CDR3 sequence reads CSARKNSAGGYGYTF.

This clone was recorded a few times. The read stops 3 residues short of the end of the CDR3; the missing end is completed from the germline J gene. This rearrangement joins TRBV7-9 to TRBJ1-4; no clear D gene. Germline values: CDR1 SEHNR, CDR2 FQNEAQ (reference sequence). The CDR3 length is 15 residues. V was trimmed by 3 bases and J by 0 bases, leaving 8 bases between them. The CDR3 region is CASSFLKATNEKLFF. Incomplete CDR3 DNA: TGTGCCAGCAGCTTCCTAAAAGCAACTAATGAAAAA.

A word on this clone: The CDR3 end lies 3 residues beyond the end of the read and is filled in from the germline J gene. V and J are TRBV7-8 and TRBJ2-2; the match to TRBD1 covers 11 bases. CDR3 length: 17 residues. Germline lookup yields CDR1 SGHVS and CDR2 FQNEAQ. V shed 1 base, J shed 4 bases, and the junction held 5 bases outside the gene matches. The CDR3 reads CASSLGTGGFGTGELFF. Partial CDR3 DNA: TGTGCCAGCAGCTTAGGGACAGGGGGCTTCGGCACCGGGGAG.

The CDR3 spells CASSMGTGGYGNTIYF. CDR3 DNA, as far as it was read: TGTGCCAGTAGTATGGGGACAGGGGGATATGGAAACACC. This chain uses TRBV19 with TRBJ1-3, with TRBD1 matching 11 bases. With the read ending 3 residues before the CDR3 end, the germline J gene is used to fill in that end. After removal of 3 bases from V and 3 bases from J, the junction contained 4 bases not matched to a gene. Germline values: CDR1 LNHDA, CDR2 SQIVND (reference sequence). CDR3 length equals 16 residues.

The table lists this clone with a few counts. The sequenced fragment ends 3 residues before the CDR3 boundary, so the rest is inferred from the germline J gene. The rearrangement joins TRBV6-2 or TRBV6-3 to TRBJ1-2, with D perhaps TRBD1 (6 bases). Per germline, CDR1 MNHEY and CDR2 SVGEGT. This CDR3 is built from 16 residues. V lost 5 bases, J lost 3 bases, and 19 bases lay in between. The sequenced CDR3 bases are TGTGCCAGCAGTAAAACCCCGAGGGGGTCGGACTATGGC. This codes for CASSKTPRGSDYG. The whole CDR3 protein is CASSKTPRGSDYGYTF.

The sample holds a few counts of this clone. The read comes to an end 3 residues before the CDR3 does, leaving the germline J gene to fill in the end. The V and J genes are TRBV6-2 or TRBV6-3 and TRBJ1-6, with D uncertain. With 2 bases removed from V and 5 bases from J, the gap between germline ends came to 10 bases. The CDR3 consists of 15 residues. From germline, CDR1 is MNHEY and CDR2 SVGEGT. The CDR3 DNA, read in part, is TGTGCCAGCAGTTACGCAGGCATGAATAATTCACCC. This translates into CASSYAGMNNSP. In full, the CDR3 reads CASSYAGMNNSPLHF.

This clone has only a few counts. The missing CDR3 end, 3 residues past where the read stops, is filled in from the germline J gene. The V and J genes are TRBV20-1 and TRBJ2-7, with 13 bases fitting TRBD2. The CDR3 length is 19 residues. The germline V gene has CDR1 DFQATT and CDR2 SNEGSKA (reference sequence). Trimming cost V 3 bases and J 6 bases; bases outside gene matches: 20. The CDR3: CSASRRLAGGGNLMIEQYF. The sequenced part of the CDR3 DNA is TGCAGTGCTAGTCGGCGACTAGCGGGGGGAGGCAACCTAATGATCGAG.

In its sample, this clone was seen a few times. The read stops 3 residues short of the end of the CDR3; the missing end is completed from the germline J gene. This chain connects TRBV7-2 to TRBJ2-2, with D possibly TRBD2 on 5 matching bases. This CDR3 contains 15 residues. V was trimmed by 1 base and J by 7 bases, leaving 13 bases between them. Per the germline V gene, CDR1 is SGHTA and CDR2 is FQGNSA. The CDR3 region is CASSLVDSEIGELFF. The CDR3 bases that were read are TGTGCCAGCAGCTTAGTAGATAGCGAGATCGGGGAG.

In regard to this clone: Read sequence stops 3 residues before the CDR3 end, and the germline J gene provides the missing end. This chain connects TRBV18 to TRBJ2-5; TRBD1 is a possible D gene (5 bases). In germline, CDR1 is KGHSH, CDR2 LQKENI. The CDR3 totals 13 residues. Deletions cut 1 base from V and 7 bases from J, with 10 bases between. The CDR3 bases that were read are TGTGCCAGCTCACCACTCACCCAGGGGACC. This encodes CASSPLTQGT. The complete CDR3 reads CASSPLTQGTQYF.

About this clone itself: The sequence runs out 3 residues before the end of the CDR3; the remainder is reconstructed from the germline J gene. The chain has TRBV19 and TRBJ2-5, with 9 bases that match TRBD2. The CDR3 is made up of 14 amino acids. J was trimmed by 5 bases and V by 5 bases; bases with no gene match: 6. Germline lookup yields CDR1 LNHDA and CDR2 SQIVND (reference sequence). CDR3 DNA (partial): TGTGCCAGTAGTCGGAGCGGGGGGCTCGAGACC. It specifies CASSRSGGLET. The whole CDR3 reads CASSRSGGLETQYF.

A few counts support this clone. The read falls 3 residues short of the CDR3 end, and the missing part is taken from the germline J gene. Other DNA variants within this sample encode the same CDR3. The J gene is TRBJ2-1, the V gene TRBV18; either TRBD1 or TRBD2 may supply D (6 bases each). This CDR3 spans 16 amino acids. CDR1 KGHSH and CDR2 LQKENI come from the germline V gene. Trimming stripped 2 bases from V and 6 bases from J, with 17 bases between. Here the CDR3 reads CASSPIQGGGLNEQFF. The sequenced part of the CDR3 DNA is TGTGCCAGCTCACCAATACAGGGAGGCGGGCTCAATGAG.

A note on this clone: One end of the junction does not line up with germline, which may come from a read error. The read comes to an end 3 residues before the CDR3 does, leaving the germline J gene to fill in the end. The V gene is TRBV7-7, the J gene TRBJ2-2; D gene ambiguous. In germline, CDR1 is SSHAT, CDR2 FNYEAQ (reference sequence). This CDR3 region has 16 residues. This CDR3 reads CASSVSGGANTGELFF. Incomplete CDR3 DNA: TGTGCTAGCAGCGTGTCTGGCGGCGCGAACACCGGGGAG.

Comment on this clone: From the germline J gene comes the end of the CDR3, since the read stops 3 residues before it. The V gene is TRBV30, the J gene TRBJ2-1; 7 bases are a match to TRBD2. Trimming removed 3 bases from V and 4 bases from J; junction bases left unmatched: 3. The CDR3 spans 13 residues. CDR1 GTSNPN and CDR2 SVGIG come from the germline V gene (reference sequence). CDR3 DNA (partial): TGTGCCTGGAGCGGGGGGAGTTACAATGAG. Protein product: CAWSGGSYNE. The CDR3 reads in full as CAWSGGSYNEQFF.

Concerning this clone itself: The CDR3 is cut off 3 residues early in the read; its end comes from the germline J gene. This chain links TRBV6-2 or TRBV6-3 with TRBJ2-1; no definite D call. Trimming cost V 0 bases and J 8 bases, with 14 bases left between them. CDR3 length equals 15 residues. The germline gives CDR1 MNHEY, CDR2 SVGEGT. The CDR3 here is CASSYSILESDEQFF. Incomplete CDR3 DNA: TGTGCCAGCAGTTACTCGATCTTGGAGAGCGATGAG.

This clone came up a few times. From the germline J gene comes the end of the CDR3, since the read stops 3 residues before it. The chain employs TRBV30 and TRBJ2-1; D unclear. Germline-derived CDR1 and CDR2 are GTSNPN and SVGIG (reference sequence). Trimming stripped 2 bases from V and 6 bases from J, with 11 bases between. CDR3 length: 13 amino acids. The covered CDR3 bases are TGTGCCTGGAGTCCCACAACAGCCAATGAG. It specifies CAWSPTTANE. The CDR3 in full is CAWSPTTANEQFF. Combining the CDR3 with reference TRBV30 and TRBJ2-1 gives the whole variable domain SQTIHQWPATLVQPVGSPLSLECTVEGTSNPNLYWYRQAAGRGLQLLFYSVGIGQISSEVPQNLSASRPQDRQFILSSKKLLLSDSGFYLCAWSPTTANEQFFGPGTRLTVL.

Comments on this clone: The CDR3 is cut off 3 residues early in the read; its end comes from the germline J gene. V is TRBV30 and J is TRBJ2-7, with 9 nucleotides matching TRBD1. Unmatched junction bases numbered 6, after V lost 4 bases and J lost 5 bases. Germline lookup yields CDR1 GTSNPN and CDR2 SVGIG (reference sequence). The CDR3 has 13 amino acids. The CDR3 sequence: CAWNRGPSDEQYF. CDR3 bases read: TGTGCCTGGAACAGGGGGCCCTCGGACGAG.

This clone showed up many times. The CDR3 extends 3 residues past the end of the read, so its final part is completed from the germline J gene. This chain uses TRBV2 with TRBJ1-4; D gene unclear. The CDR3 totals 12 residues. Germline CDR1 reads SNHLY; CDR2 reads FYNNEI. Trimming removed 11 bases at V and 7 bases at J, with 14 bases between. CDR3 loop: CAGTVLGEKLFF. The DNA read from the CDR3 is TGTGCCGGCACTGTCCTAGGTGAAAAA.